This record covers a single TCR beta chain. MiXCR was run by TCRdb on the 5' RACE reads, yielding one entry per CDR3 protein. The data contain around 50,000 distinct CDR3 sequences, around a quarter of them singletons. Germline CDR1 reads MNHNS; CDR2 reads SASEGT. The J segment lost 4 bases and the V segment lost 10 bases, leaving 13 bases of the junction unmatched. The CDR3 extends over 15 amino acids. The TCR sequence derives from a female donor with breast cancer. The chain has TRBV6-1 and TRBJ2-3, with 8 bases that match TRBD2. What was sequenced was tumor-infiltrating memory CD4+ T cells sorted from the breast tumor. Subset denoted: memory CD4+ T cells, CD4+CD45RO+CD25-. For the CDR3, the DNA is TGTGCCACGACCCTCCAACGGGGGGGCTCAGATACGCAGTATTTT. This codes for CATTLQRGGSDTQYF.